Shown below are 13 T cell receptor beta chains from a single sample sequenced in a study of PD-1 and CTLA-4 blockade in melanoma. Repertoires were generated with immunoSEQ multiplex PCR, while TCRdb's copy carries only in-frame clones and drops some. The table includes some 21,000 clones, 88% detected once. Specimen: CD8+ T cells from peripheral blood, collected before anti-PD-1 treatment. These receptors all come from a human donor with melanoma.

This chain connects TRBV7-9 to TRBJ1-4; no clear D gene. The V gene lost 6 bases and the J gene lost 3 bases, with 11 bases spanning the gap. CDR1 is SEHNR and CDR2 is FQNEAQ in the germline V gene (reference sequence). CDR3 length: 14 amino acids. The CDR3 bases are TGTGCCAGCAGTAGGGTCGGGTCTAATGAAAAACTGTTTTTT. The encoded protein is CASSRVGSNEKLFF.

This clone appeared once. The J gene is TRBJ2-2, the V gene TRBV11-2; TRBD2 matches at 8 bases. This CDR3 comprises 16 residues. From germline, CDR1 is SGHAT and CDR2 FQNNGV. V dropped 5 bases and J dropped 7; count of bases not matched to a gene: 12. The CDR3 region is CASSLIVAGYGGELFF. CDR3 sequence (DNA): TGTGCCAGCAGCCTAATCGTAGCGGGGTATGGCGGGGAGCTGTTTTTT. Supplemented by reference TRBV11-2 and TRBJ2-2, the full variable domain reads EAGVAQSPRYKIIEKRQSVAFWCNPISGHATLYWYQQILGQGPKLLIQFQNNGVVDDSQLPKDRFSAERLKGVDSTLKIQPAKLEDSAVYLCASSLIVAGYGGELFFGEGSRLTVL.

J is TRBJ2-5 and V is TRBV29-1; a possible D gene is TRBD1 (6 bases). The CDR3 runs to 13 residues. V was clipped by 3 bases and J by 5 bases, with 13 bases between them. Germline CDR1 reads SQVTM; CDR2 reads ANQGSEA. This CDR3 reads CSVDEWQGETQYF. The DNA of the CDR3 is TGCAGCGTTGACGAATGGCAGGGGGAGACCCAGTACTTC. Using reference TRBV29-1 and TRBJ2-5 for the parts outside the CDR3, the full variable domain is SAVISQKPSRDICQRGTSLTIQCQVDSQVTMMFWYRQQPGQSLTLIATANQGSEATYESGFVIDKFPISRPNLTFSTLTVSNMSPEDSSIYLCSVDEWQGETQYFGPGTRLLVL.

About this clone itself: Within the sample, other DNA sequences also encode this same CDR3. The chain's CDR3 is CASSQDGTSDTGELFF. In nucleotides, the CDR3 is TGCGCCAGCAGCCAAGATGGGACGTCTGACACCGGGGAGCTGTTTTTT. The chain is built from TRBV4-3 and TRBJ2-2, with D perhaps being TRBD1 or TRBD2 (5 bases each). The CDR3 extends over 16 amino acids. Germline V gene lookup returns CDR1 LGHNA and CDR2 YSLEER. V lost 0 bases to trimming and J lost 3 bases, with 11 bases between them.

The CDR3 spells CASSHRESYEQYF. CDR3 DNA sequence: TGTGCCAGCAGTCACCGGGAGAGCTACGAGCAGTACTTC. The chain is built from TRBV6-5 and TRBJ2-7; maybe TRBD2 (6 bases). CDR1 MNHEY and CDR2 SVGAGI come from the germline V gene. V was pared by 5 bases and J by 3 bases, with 11 bases between. The CDR3 is 13 residues long.

CDR3 bases: TGTGCCAGCAGCGTATATTGGTCCGCGAACACCGGGGAGCTGTTTTTT. Amino acid sequence: CASSVYWSANTGELFF. This rearrangement joins TRBV9 to TRBJ2-2; no definite D call. CDR1 is SGDLS and CDR2 is YYNGEE in the germline V gene. This CDR3 spans 16 amino acids. The V gene lost 1 base and the J gene lost 0 bases, with 10 bases spanning the gap.

The chain employs TRBV5-4 and TRBJ2-2; unclear D gene. CDR3 length: 15 residues. Trimming removed 0 bases at V and 4 bases at J, with 10 bases between. CDR1 and CDR2 from the germline V gene are SGHNT and YYREEE (reference sequence). CDR3 loop: CASSLGQPSTGELFF. Here the CDR3 DNA reads TGTGCCAGCAGCTTGGGCCAGCCTTCCACCGGGGAGCTGTTTTTT.

The rearrangement joins TRBV4-1 to TRBJ1-1; D not certain. CDR3 length: 17 residues. Germline CDR1 reads MGHRA; CDR2 reads YSYEKL. Trimming took off 3 bases at V and 2 bases at J, with 19 bases between the two ends. Written as DNA, the CDR3 is TGCGCCAGCAGCCAGGTACCCTGGGGTTCGGGAAACACTGAAGCTTTCTTT. Translation gives CASSQVPWGSGNTEAFF.

The CDR3 sequence is CASSSTGTYTF. CDR3 in DNA: TGTGCCAGCAGCTCAACTGGTACTTACACCTTC. The chain links TRBV7-9 to TRBJ1-2; D call uncertain. The CDR3 runs to 11 residues. The germline V and J ends were trimmed by 4 bases and 11 bases, with 11 bases remaining between them. The germline CDR1 and CDR2 sequences are SEHNR and FQNEAQ (reference sequence).

The chain is built from TRBV2 and TRBJ2-7; weak D call: TRBD2 (5 bases). The CDR3 sequence is 15 residues long. Germline CDR1 and CDR2: SNHLY and FYNNEI. Trimming removed 6 bases from V and 3 bases from J, with 18 bases in between. CDR3 DNA: TGTGCCAGCAGCTTTCAAGACCGAGGGTACTACGAGCAGTACTTC. Amino acids: CASSFQDRGYYEQYF.

This clone appeared a single time. The rearrangement joins TRBV10-3 to TRBJ2-1; no clear D gene. Germline V gene data show CDR1 as ENHRY and CDR2 as SYGVKD. The V end lost 8 bases, the J end lost 3 bases, and 5 bases lay between the germline ends. There are 11 residues in the CDR3. The CDR3 spells CAILLYNEQFF. CDR3 nucleotides: TGTGCCATCCTCCTCTACAATGAGCAGTTCTTC.

This chain uses TRBV7-9 with TRBJ2-7; possibly TRBD1 for D (5 bases). Deletions cut 5 bases from V and 2 bases from J, with 10 bases between. The CDR3 covers 13 residues. The germline V gene has CDR1 SEHNR and CDR2 FQNEAQ (reference sequence). Here the CDR3 DNA reads TGTGCCAGCAGCCAACAGGTGGCCTACGAGCAGTACTTC. Its translation is CASSQQVAYEQYF.

V and J are TRBV27 and TRBJ1-5; tentatively, D is TRBD1 (6 bases). CDR3 size: 14 residues. The V end was cut by 6 bases, the J end by 0 bases, with 9 bases between. From germline, CDR1 is MNHEY and CDR2 SMNVEV (reference sequence). The CDR3 sequence: CASSRTVSNQPQHF. CDR3 DNA: TGTGCCAGCAGCCGGACAGTTAGCAATCAGCCCCAGCATTTT.